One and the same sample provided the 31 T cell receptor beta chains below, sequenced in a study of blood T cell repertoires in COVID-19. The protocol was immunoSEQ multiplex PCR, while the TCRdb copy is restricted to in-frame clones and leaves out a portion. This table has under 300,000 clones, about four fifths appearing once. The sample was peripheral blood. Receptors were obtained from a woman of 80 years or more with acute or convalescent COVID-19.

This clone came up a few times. The CDR3 sequence is CASSYGPGVTNEKLFF. The CDR3, as DNA: TGTGCCAGCAGTTACGGGCCAGGGGTAACTAATGAAAAACTGTTTTTT. This chain connects TRBV6-6 to TRBJ1-4; maybe TRBD1 (6 bases). Trimming took off 2 bases at V and 1 base at J, with 11 bases between the two ends. This CDR3 has 16 amino acids. The germline gives CDR1 MNHNY, CDR2 SVGAGI (reference sequence).

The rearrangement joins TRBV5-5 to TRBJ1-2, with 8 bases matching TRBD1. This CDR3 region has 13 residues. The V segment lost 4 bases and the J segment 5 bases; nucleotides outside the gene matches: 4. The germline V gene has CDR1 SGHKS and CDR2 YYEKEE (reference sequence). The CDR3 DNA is TGTGCCAGCAGCCAGGGACAGGCGTATGGCTACACCTTC. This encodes CASSQGQAYGYTF.

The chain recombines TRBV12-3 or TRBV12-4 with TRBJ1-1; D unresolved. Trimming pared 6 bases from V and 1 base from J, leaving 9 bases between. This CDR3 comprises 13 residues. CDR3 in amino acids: CASSSYRNTEAFF. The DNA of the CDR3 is TGTGCCAGCAGCAGTTACAGGAACACTGAAGCTTTCTTT.

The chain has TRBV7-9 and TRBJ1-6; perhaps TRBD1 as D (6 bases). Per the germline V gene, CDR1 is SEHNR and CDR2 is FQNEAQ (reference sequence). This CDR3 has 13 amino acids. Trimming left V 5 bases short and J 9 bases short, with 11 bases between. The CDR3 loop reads CASSGEGGSPLHF. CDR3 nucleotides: TGTGCCAGCAGCGGGGAAGGGGGTTCACCCCTCCACTTT.

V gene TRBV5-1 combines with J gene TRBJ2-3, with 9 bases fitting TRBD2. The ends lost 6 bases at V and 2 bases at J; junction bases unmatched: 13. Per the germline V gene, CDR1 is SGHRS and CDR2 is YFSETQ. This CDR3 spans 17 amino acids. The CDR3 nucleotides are TGCGCCAGCACCCCCCGTCGGGGACTAGCTCACACAGATACGCAGTATTTT. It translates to CASTPRRGLAHTDTQYF.

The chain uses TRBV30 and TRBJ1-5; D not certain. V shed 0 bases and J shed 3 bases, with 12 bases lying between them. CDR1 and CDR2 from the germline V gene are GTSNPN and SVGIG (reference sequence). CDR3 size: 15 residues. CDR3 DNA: TGTGCCTGGAGTGTAGGGAGCGGAAACAATCAGCCCCAGCATTTT. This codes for CAWSVGSGNNQPQHF. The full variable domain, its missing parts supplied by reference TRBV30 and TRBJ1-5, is SQTIHQWPATLVQPVGSPLSLECTVEGTSNPNLYWYRQAAGRGLQLLFYSVGIGQISSEVPQNLSASRPQDRQFILSSKKLLLSDSGFYLCAWSVGSGNNQPQHFGDGTRLSIL.

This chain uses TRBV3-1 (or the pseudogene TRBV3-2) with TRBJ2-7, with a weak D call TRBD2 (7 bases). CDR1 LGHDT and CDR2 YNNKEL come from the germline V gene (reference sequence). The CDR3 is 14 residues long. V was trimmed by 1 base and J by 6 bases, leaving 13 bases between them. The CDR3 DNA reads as TGTGCCAGCAGCCAAGGGAGGGGGGGGCTCGAGCAGTACTTC. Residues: CASSQGRGGLEQYF.

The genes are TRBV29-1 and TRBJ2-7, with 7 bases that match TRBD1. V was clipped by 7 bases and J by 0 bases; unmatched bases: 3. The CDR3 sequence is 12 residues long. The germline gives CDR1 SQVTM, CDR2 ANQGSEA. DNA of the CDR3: TGCAGCGCCTGGGACAGCTCCTACGAGCAGTACTTC. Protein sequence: CSAWDSSYEQYF.

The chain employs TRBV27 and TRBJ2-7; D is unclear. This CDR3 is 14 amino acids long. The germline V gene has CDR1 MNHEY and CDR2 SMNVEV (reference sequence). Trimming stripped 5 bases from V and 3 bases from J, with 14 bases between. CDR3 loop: CASSEPSRGYEQYF. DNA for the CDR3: TGTGCCAGCAGTGAGCCCTCACGCGGCTACGAGCAGTACTTC.

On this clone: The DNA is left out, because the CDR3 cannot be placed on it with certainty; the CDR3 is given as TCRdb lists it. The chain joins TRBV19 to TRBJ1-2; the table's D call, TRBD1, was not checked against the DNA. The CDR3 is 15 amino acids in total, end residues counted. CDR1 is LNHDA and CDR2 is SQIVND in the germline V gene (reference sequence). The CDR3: CASTSGQSPVWGYTF.

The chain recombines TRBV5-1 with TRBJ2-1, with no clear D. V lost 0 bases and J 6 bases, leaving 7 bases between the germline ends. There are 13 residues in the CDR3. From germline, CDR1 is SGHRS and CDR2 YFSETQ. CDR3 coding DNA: TGCGCCAGCAGCTTGGCCGGGTTCAATGAGCAGTTCTTC. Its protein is CASSLAGFNEQFF.

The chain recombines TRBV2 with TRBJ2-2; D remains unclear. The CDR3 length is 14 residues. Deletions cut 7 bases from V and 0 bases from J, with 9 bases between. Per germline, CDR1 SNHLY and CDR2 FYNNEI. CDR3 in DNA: TGTGCCAGCACAGGCTCTCCGAACACCGGGGAGCTGTTTTTT. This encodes CASTGSPNTGELFF.

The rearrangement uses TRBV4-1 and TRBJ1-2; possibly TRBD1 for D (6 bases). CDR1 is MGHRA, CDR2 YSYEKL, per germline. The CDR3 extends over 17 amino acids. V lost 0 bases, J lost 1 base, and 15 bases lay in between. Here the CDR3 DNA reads TGCGCCAGCAGCCAAGAGTCCCAGACAGGAAATAACTATGGCTACACCTTC. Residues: CASSQESQTGNNYGYTF.

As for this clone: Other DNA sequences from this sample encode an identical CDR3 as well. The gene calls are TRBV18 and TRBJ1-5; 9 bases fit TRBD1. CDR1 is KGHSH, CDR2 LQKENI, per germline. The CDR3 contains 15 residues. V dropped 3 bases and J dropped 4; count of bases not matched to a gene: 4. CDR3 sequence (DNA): TGTGCCAGCTCACCGGACAGGGGTGGAAATCAGCCCCAGCATTTT. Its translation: CASSPDRGGNQPQHF.

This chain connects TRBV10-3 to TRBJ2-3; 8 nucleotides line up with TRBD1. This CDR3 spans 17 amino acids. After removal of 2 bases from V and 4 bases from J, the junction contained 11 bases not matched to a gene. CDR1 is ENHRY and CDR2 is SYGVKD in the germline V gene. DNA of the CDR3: TGTGCCATCAGTGAGCCGACGGGACAGGCTTTGGCAGATACGCAGTATTTT. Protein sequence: CAISEPTGQALADTQYF.

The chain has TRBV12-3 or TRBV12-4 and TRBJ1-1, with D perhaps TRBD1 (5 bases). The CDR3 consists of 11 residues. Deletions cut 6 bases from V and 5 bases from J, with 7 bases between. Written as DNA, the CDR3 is TGTGCCAGCAGCCCAGGGACTGAAGCTTTCTTT. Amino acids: CASSPGTEAFF.

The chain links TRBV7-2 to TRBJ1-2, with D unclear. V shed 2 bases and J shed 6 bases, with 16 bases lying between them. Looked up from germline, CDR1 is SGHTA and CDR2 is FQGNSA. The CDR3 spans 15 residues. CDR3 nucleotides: TGTGCCAGCAGCTTATTGGCCGCAAAACGGGATGGCTACACCTTC. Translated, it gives CASSLLAAKRDGYTF. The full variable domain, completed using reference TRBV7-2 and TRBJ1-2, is GAGVSQSPSNKVTEKGKDVELRCDPISGHTALYWYRQSLGQGLEFLIYFQGNSAPDKSGLPSDRFSAERTGGSVSTLTIQRTQQEDSAVYLCASSLLAAKRDGYTFGSGTRLTVV.

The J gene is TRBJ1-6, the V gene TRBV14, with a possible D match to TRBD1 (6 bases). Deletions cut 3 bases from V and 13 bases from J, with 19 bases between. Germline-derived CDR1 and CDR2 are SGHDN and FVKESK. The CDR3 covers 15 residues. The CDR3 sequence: CASSHPLLGAIPLHF. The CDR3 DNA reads TGTGCCAGCAGCCACCCCCTACTGGGGGCTATTCCCCTCCACTTT.

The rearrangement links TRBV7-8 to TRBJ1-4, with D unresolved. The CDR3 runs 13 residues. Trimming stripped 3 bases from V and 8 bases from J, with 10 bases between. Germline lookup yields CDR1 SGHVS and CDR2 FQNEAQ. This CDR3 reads CASSFTEREKLFF. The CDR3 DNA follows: TGTGCCAGCAGCTTCACAGAACGGGAAAAACTGTTTTTT.

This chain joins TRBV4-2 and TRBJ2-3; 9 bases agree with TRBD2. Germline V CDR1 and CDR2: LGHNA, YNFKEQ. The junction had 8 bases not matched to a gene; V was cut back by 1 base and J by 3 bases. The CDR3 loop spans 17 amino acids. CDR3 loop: CASSQGGGGPLTDTQYF. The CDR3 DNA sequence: TGTGCCAGCAGCCAAGGCGGGGGGGGCCCTTTGACAGATACGCAGTATTTT.

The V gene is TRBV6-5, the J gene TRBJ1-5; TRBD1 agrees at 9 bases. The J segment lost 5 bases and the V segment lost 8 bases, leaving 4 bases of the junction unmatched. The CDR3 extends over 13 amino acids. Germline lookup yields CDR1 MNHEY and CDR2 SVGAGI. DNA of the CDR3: TGTGCCAGCGGGGACAGGGCGGATCAGCCCCAGCATTTT. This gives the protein CASGDRADQPQHF.

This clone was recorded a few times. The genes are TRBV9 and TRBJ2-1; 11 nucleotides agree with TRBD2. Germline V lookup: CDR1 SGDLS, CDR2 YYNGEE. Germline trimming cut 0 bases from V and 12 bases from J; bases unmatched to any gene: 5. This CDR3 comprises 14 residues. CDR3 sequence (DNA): TGTGCCAGCAGCGTAGTTCTAGCGGGGGGAACGCAGTTCTTC. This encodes CASSVVLAGGTQFF.

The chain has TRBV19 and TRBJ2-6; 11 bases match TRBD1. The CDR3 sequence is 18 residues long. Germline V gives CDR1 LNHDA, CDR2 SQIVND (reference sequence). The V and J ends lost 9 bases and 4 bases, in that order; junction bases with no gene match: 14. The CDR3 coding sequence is TGTGCCAGCTCCTTCACGGGGACAGGGGGAGCCGGGGCCAACGTCCTGACTTTC. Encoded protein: CASSFTGTGGAGANVLTF. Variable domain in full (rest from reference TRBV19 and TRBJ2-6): DGGITQSPKYLFRKEGQNVTLSCEQNLNHDAMYWYRQDPGQGLRLIYYSQIVNDFQKGDIAEGYSVSREKKESFPLTVTSAQKNPTAFYLCASSFTGTGGAGANVLTFGAGSRLTVL.

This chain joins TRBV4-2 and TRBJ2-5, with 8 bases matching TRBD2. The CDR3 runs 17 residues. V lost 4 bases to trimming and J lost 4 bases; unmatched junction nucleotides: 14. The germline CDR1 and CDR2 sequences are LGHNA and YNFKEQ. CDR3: CASSPRGSGIPGETQYF. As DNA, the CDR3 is TGTGCCAGCAGCCCCCGGGGTAGCGGGATCCCCGGAGAGACCCAGTACTTC.

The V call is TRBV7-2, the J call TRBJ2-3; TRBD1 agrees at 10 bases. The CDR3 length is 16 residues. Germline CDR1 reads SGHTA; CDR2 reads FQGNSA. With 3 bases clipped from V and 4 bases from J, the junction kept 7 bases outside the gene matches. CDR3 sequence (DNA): TGTGCCAGCAGCTTTGGGGACAGGGGTTGGGCAGATACGCAGTATTTT. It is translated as CASSFGDRGWADTQYF.

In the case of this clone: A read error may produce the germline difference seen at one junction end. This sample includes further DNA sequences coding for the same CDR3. CDR3 DNA sequence: TGTGCCAGCTCGCCACCCGTCACAGACGAGCAGTACTTC. Amino acids: CASSPPVTDEQYF. The chain carries TRBV18 and TRBJ2-7, with D unresolved. CDR1 and CDR2 from the germline V gene are KGHSH and LQKENI. This CDR3 region has 13 residues.

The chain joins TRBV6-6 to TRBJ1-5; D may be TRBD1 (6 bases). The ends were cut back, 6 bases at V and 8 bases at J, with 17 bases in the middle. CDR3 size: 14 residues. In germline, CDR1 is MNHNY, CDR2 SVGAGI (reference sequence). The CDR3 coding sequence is TGTGCCAGCAGCCGCGGACAGTCATCTAAGCCCCAGCATTTT. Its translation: CASSRGQSSKPQHF.

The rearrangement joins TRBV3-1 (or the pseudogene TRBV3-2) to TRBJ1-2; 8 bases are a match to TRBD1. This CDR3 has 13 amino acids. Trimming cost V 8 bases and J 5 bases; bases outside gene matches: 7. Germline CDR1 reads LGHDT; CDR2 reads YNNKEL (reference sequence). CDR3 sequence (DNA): TGTGCCAGCCGTCGACAGGGGAATTATGGCTACACCTTC. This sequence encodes CASRRQGNYGYTF.

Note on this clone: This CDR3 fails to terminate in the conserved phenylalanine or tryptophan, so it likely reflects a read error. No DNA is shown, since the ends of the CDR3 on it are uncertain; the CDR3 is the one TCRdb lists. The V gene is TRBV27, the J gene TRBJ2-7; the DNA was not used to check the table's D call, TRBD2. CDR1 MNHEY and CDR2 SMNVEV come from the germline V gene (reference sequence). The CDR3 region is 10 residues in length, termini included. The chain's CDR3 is CASSSRTGGD.

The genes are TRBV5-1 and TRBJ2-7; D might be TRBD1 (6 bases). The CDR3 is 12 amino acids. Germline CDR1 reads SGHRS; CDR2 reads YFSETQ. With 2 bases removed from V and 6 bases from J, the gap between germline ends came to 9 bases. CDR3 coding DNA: TGCGCCAGCAGCTTCACAGGGTCCGAGCAGTACTTC. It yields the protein CASSFTGSEQYF. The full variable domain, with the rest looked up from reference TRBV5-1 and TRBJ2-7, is KAGVTQTPRYLIKTRGQQVTLSCSPISGHRSVSWYQQTPGQGLQFLFEYFSETQRNKGNFPGRFSGRQFSNSRSEMNVSTLELGDSALYLCASSFTGSEQYFGPGTRLTVT.

The CDR3 sequence: CASSAGAVPPLHF. As DNA, the CDR3 is TGTGCCAGCAGTGCAGGGGCGGTACCACCCCTCCACTTT. The rearrangement joins TRBV2 to TRBJ1-6; TRBD1 might be the D (6 bases). Trimming took off 4 bases at V and 11 bases at J, with 12 bases between the two ends. Germline V gene data show CDR1 as SNHLY and CDR2 as FYNNEI. This CDR3 contains 13 residues.